The next 8 T cell receptor beta chains were all read from a single sample in a study of vaccination and CD4 T cells after COVID-19 (dated by TCRdb to about 2022). The treatment or condition label, read with the paper, signifies: approximately 9-day PBMC culture with coronavirus spike peptide pools or control peptides (ViraFEST assay). No antigen has been identified for these receptors. The library relied on PCR. Instrument on record: Illumina iSeq 100. DNA from cultured CD4+ T cells underwent TCR sequencing with the Oncomine TCR Beta short-read assay at the Johns Hopkins FTIC core. The public reads were reanalyzed by TCRdb: fastp trimming at Q25, MiXCR alignment, in-frame beta chains only. Each record represents a unique CDR3 protein, reported with the most common genes and DNA among its rows. This sample is represented by under 25,000 distinct CDR3 sequences; 20% to 25% of them were singletons. The top ten hold 7.8% of the sample.

The sample consisted of cultured CD4+ T cells from blood. The receptors shown here come from a human donor with COVID-19.

The sample holds a few counts of this clonotype. This chain connects TRBV12-3 or TRBV12-4 to TRBJ2-1, with D tentatively TRBD2 (5 bases). The V gene lost 6 bases and the J gene lost 10 bases, with 10 bases spanning the gap. The CDR3 covers 11 residues. CDR3 coding DNA: TGTGCCAGCAGCATACTAGGGGAGCAGTTCTTC. This gives the protein CASSILGEQFF.

This clonotype came up a few times. The CDR3 DNA reads TGTGCCTCGGGACCGAGCTCCTACGAGCAGTACTTC. Its protein is CASGPSSYEQYF. The rearrangement joins TRBV10-3 to TRBJ2-7, with D possibly being TRBD1 or TRBD2 (5 bases each). This CDR3 spans 12 amino acids. The germline V gene has CDR1 ENHRY and CDR2 SYGVKD. The ends were cut back, 11 bases at V and 0 bases at J, with 11 bases in the middle.

The chain has TRBV5-4 and TRBJ2-2, with D unresolved. The CDR3 runs 15 residues. Between the trimmed V and J ends, which lost 3 bases and 0 bases, there was a span of 9 bases. The germline CDR1 and CDR2 sequences are SGHNT and YYREEE (reference sequence). CDR3 in DNA: TGTGCCAGCAGCTCCACACAGACGAACACCGGGGAGCTGTTTTTT. This encodes CASSSTQTNTGELFF.

This clonotype was observed a handful of times. This chain joins TRBV6-5 and TRBJ1-1; the D is unclear. Germline CDR1 is MNHEY and CDR2 is SVGAGI. V was shortened by 2 bases and J by 0 bases, with 13 bases between the two germline ends. CDR3 length: 16 residues. The CDR3 loop is CASSYEAVRVNTEAFF. CDR3 DNA: TGTGCCAGCAGTTACGAGGCGGTAAGGGTGAACACTGAAGCTTTCTTT.

The V call is TRBV30, the J call TRBJ1-4; the D is unclear. Germline assignment: CDR1 GTSNPN and CDR2 SVGIG (reference sequence). The CDR3 spans 11 residues. The V end was cut by 0 bases, the J end by 8 bases, with 4 bases between. The CDR3 DNA reads TGTGCCTGGAGTGTGGAGGAAAAACTGTTTTTT. Residues: CAWSVEEKLFF.

In its sample, this clonotype was seen a few times. The chain carries TRBV25-1 and TRBJ2-3; D gene ambiguous. CDR1 is MGHDK, CDR2 SYGVNS, per germline. The V end was cut by 5 bases, the J end by 2 bases, with 23 bases between. The CDR3 extends over 18 amino acids. Here the CDR3 DNA reads TGTGCCAGCAGTCCCCCAGCCGGACCGATACTGAACACAGATACGCAGTATTTT. It yields the protein CASSPPAGPILNTDTQYF.

There are a few counts of this clonotype. The chain recombines TRBV25-1 with TRBJ1-2; TRBD1 agrees at 8 bases. Germline V gives CDR1 MGHDK, CDR2 SYGVNS. The CDR3 sequence is 16 residues long. J gave up 4 bases and V 1 base, and 8 bases lay outside the gene matches. The CDR3 loop reads CASSESGDRTVYGYTF. In DNA, the CDR3 is TGTGCCAGCAGTGAATCCGGGGACAGGACAGTCTATGGCTACACCTTC.

This clonotype was observed a handful of times. The chain links TRBV5-4 to TRBJ2-3; D not certain. Germline CDR1 and CDR2: SGHNT and YYREEE (reference sequence). The CDR3 covers 14 residues. V lost 2 bases and J lost 2, with 9 bases in between. CDR3 nucleotide sequence: TGTGCCAGCAGCTTTACTTCGGTCACAGATACGCAGTATTTT. Amino acid sequence: CASSFTSVTDTQYF.